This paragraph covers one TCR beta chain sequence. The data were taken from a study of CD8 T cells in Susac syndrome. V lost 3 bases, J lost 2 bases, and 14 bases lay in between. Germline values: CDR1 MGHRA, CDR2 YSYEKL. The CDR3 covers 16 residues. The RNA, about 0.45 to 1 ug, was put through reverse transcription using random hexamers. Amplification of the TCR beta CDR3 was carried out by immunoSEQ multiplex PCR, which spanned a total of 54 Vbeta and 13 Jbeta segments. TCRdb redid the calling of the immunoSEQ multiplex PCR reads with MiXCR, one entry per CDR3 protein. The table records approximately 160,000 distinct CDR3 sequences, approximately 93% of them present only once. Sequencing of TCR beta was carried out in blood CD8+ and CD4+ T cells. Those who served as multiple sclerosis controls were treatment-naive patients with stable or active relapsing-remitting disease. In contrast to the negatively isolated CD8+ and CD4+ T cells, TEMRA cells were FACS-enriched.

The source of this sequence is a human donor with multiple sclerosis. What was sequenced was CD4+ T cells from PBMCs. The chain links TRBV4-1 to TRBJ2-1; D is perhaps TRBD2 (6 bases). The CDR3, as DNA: TGCGCCAGCAGCCAGCCGGGACTTCAGCCCTACAATGAGCAGTTCTTC. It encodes CASSQPGLQPYNEQFF.